This TCR beta chain was captured by sequencing in a study of T cells after yellow fever vaccination. This clonotype was picked up a small number of times. Antigen: not known. TCRdb independently ran MiXCR on the 5' RACE reads; one entry per CDR3 protein. Altogether some 300,000 distinct CDR3 sequences are present, approximately 10% being singletons, with the ten largest covering about 3.7%. V was trimmed by 10 bases and J by 8 bases, leaving 15 bases between them. Germline CDR1 reads ENHRY; CDR2 reads SYGVKD. The CDR3 extends over 12 amino acids. Points from the study as a whole: The booster saw the reappearance of most primary-vaccination clones (approximately 97% CD4, 88% CD8).

This specimen consisted of CD4+ T cells sorted from PBMCs, obtained 5 days after the yellow fever booster vaccination. The receptor's source is a man in his late teens or twenties who received the YFV17D yellow fever vaccine. The chain uses TRBV10-3 and TRBJ1-3; D unclear. CDR3 sequence reads: CATDTGRDTIYF. In nucleotides, the CDR3 is TGTGCCACAGACACCGGGAGGGACACCATATATTTT.